Below, 2 T cell receptor beta chains from the same sample are listed, as sequenced in a study of blood T cell repertoires in COVID-19. TCRdb's table, derived via immunoSEQ multiplex PCR, lists solely in-frame clones and lacks some. The table includes some 100,000 clones, around four fifths detected once. Sequenced: peripheral blood. The receptors stem from a man aged 50 to 59 with active or convalescent COVID-19.

The chain uses TRBV9 and TRBJ1-3, with 8 bases matching TRBD1. The V and J ends lost 4 bases and 1 base, in that order; junction bases with no gene match: 4. Germline-derived CDR1 and CDR2 are SGDLS and YYNGEE. The CDR3 runs 15 residues. In DNA form, the CDR3 reads TGTGCCAGCAGCCAAAGACAGGGGTCTGGAAACACCATATATTTT. Amino acid sequence: CASSQRQGSGNTIYF.

The J gene is TRBJ1-2, the V gene TRBV7-8; possible D gene TRBD1, 5 bases. This CDR3 spans 15 amino acids. V dropped 1 base and J dropped 5 bases, with 14 bases sitting between them. Germline V gives CDR1 SGHVS, CDR2 FQNEAQ. CDR3 amino acids: CASSLVGQGTYGYTF. The CDR3 nucleotides read TGTGCCAGCAGCTTAGTAGGGCAGGGAACTTATGGCTACACCTTC.